This T cell receptor (beta chain) was recorded in a study of identifying expanded T cells in peripheral blood. Study-wide points: Approximately two-week clone count variance significantly increased as total template count grew. Technical replicates showed about 1.1 changed clones; two weeks about 16.4; four weeks 19.

Trimming cost V 1 base and J 3 bases; bases outside gene matches: 7. The CDR3 totals 17 residues. Germline CDR1 KGHSH, CDR2 LQKENI. Sequencing used immunoSEQ multiplex PCR; TCRdb keeps in-frame clones, though not all of them. The sample carries about 110,000 clones, around 90% recorded once. With regard to this clone: Its target is not known.

During the collection period, no donor immune events like infections were recorded. The chain has TRBV18 and TRBJ2-2, with 8 bases identical to TRBD1. Sequencing was done on a sample of blood. The clonotype comes from a person aged 18-70 years in good health. CDR3 coding DNA: TGTGCCAGCTCACCACAAGACAGGGGTCGGTACACCGGGGAGCTGTTTTTT. Translated: CASSPQDRGRYTGELFF.